The next 18 T cell receptor beta chains were all read from a single sample in a study of T cell responses to AZD1222 COVID-19 vaccine. Here immunoSEQ multiplex PCR was the method, and the copy in TCRdb shows in-frame clones only, minus some. This repertoire shows about 150,000 clones, around 89% found once; its top ten account for around 3%. The starting material was peripheral blood, obtained on day 0 of AZD1222 vaccination. Receptors originate from an adult in good health.

This sequence joins TRBV6-2 or TRBV6-3 and TRBJ2-7; D is undetermined. This CDR3 is built from 13 residues. Trimming took 0 bases from V and 4 from J, leaving 7 bases between them. The germline CDR1 and CDR2 sequences are MNHEY and SVGEGT. The DNA of the CDR3 is TGTGCCAGCAGTTACTCGGTTAGTTACGAGCAGTACTTC. It yields the protein CASSYSVSYEQYF.

The chain couples TRBV29-1 to TRBJ2-3, with D tentatively TRBD1 (6 bases). The V end was cut by 4 bases, the J end by 4 bases, with 12 bases between. Germline loops: CDR1 SQVTM, CDR2 ANQGSEA. The CDR3 runs 13 residues. The CDR3 is CSVAPTGADTQYF. The CDR3 coding sequence is TGCAGCGTTGCCCCGACAGGCGCAGATACGCAGTATTTT.

The chain has TRBV19 and TRBJ1-3; TRBD1 aligns across 7 bases. The CDR3 has 15 residues. V lost 6 bases and J lost 4; bases outside the gene matches: 9. Germline loops: CDR1 LNHDA, CDR2 SQIVND (reference sequence). CDR3 sequence: CASSKTTGVGNTIYF. The CDR3 DNA is TGTGCCAGTAGCAAAACTACAGGGGTAGGAAACACCATATATTTT.

V usage is TRBV3-1 (or the pseudogene TRBV3-2) and J usage is TRBJ2-7; D uncertain. CDR1 and CDR2 from the germline V gene are LGHDT and YNNKEL (reference sequence). The CDR3 is 14 amino acids. V lost 1 base to trimming and J lost 13 bases, with 20 bases between them. CDR3 region: CASSQGAPGWGKYF. The CDR3 DNA reads as TGTGCCAGCAGCCAAGGCGCCCCCGGATGGGGAAAATACTTC.

This clone has just one count. The chain uses TRBV6-5 and TRBJ2-7; no definite D call. V lost 6 bases and J lost 5, with 11 bases in between. This CDR3 has 12 residues. CDR1 is MNHEY and CDR2 is SVGAGI in the germline V gene. The CDR3 DNA is TGTGCCAGCAGCTTTGGGGATAACGAGCAGTACTTC. Protein: CASSFGDNEQYF.

The rearrangement joins TRBV5-5 to TRBJ2-7, with 7 positions matching TRBD1. The germline V gene has CDR1 SGHKS and CDR2 YYEKEE (reference sequence). The CDR3 runs 12 residues. Trimming took 3 bases from V and 7 from J; bases not matched to a gene: 4. The CDR3: CASSWTGREQYF. CDR3 nucleotide sequence: TGTGCCAGCAGCTGGACAGGTCGAGAGCAGTACTTC.

This chain joins TRBV13 and TRBJ2-7, with 11 bases matching TRBD2. This CDR3 has 19 residues. With V trimmed by 1 base and J by 0 bases, 11 bases remained unmatched. CDR1 is PRHDT, CDR2 FYEKMQ, per germline (reference sequence). DNA of the CDR3: TGTGCCAGCAGCTTAGAGCCTAGCGGGGGGCCCTTGAGCTCCTACGAGCAGTACTTC. Amino acid sequence: CASSLEPSGGPLSSYEQYF.

The chain carries TRBV10-1 and TRBJ2-5; maybe TRBD2 (6 bases). This CDR3 spans 13 amino acids. V was pared by 4 bases and J by 5 bases, with 11 bases between. Germline loops: CDR1 WNHNN, CDR2 SYGVQD (reference sequence). The CDR3 DNA is TGCGCCAGCAGTGGTTCTCGGGGGGAGACCCAGTACTTC. Protein: CASSGSRGETQYF.

The V call is TRBV5-4, the J call TRBJ2-5, with 9 nucleotides matching TRBD1. With V trimmed by 4 bases and J by 1 base, 2 bases remained unmatched. Germline V gene data show CDR1 as SGHNT and CDR2 as YYREEE (reference sequence). The CDR3 is made up of 14 amino acids. In DNA form, the CDR3 reads TGTGCCAGCAGCCTGGGACAGGGCCAAGAGACCCAGTACTTC. It codes for CASSLGQGQETQYF. Looking up the rest from reference TRBV5-4 and TRBJ2-5 gives the full variable domain: ETGVTQSPTHLIKTRGQQVTLRCSSQSGHNTVSWYQQALGQGPQFIFQYYREEENGRGNFPPRFSGLQFPNYSSELNVNALELDDSALYLCASSLGQGQETQYFGPGTRLLVL.

This clone was counted only a few times. V gene TRBV6-5 combines with J gene TRBJ2-7; D is unclear. The germline gives CDR1 MNHEY, CDR2 SVGAGI. Trimming cost V 6 bases and J 7 bases, with 10 bases left between them. The CDR3 spans 11 residues. The DNA of the CDR3 is TGTGCCAGCAGCCCCGGTAGGGAGCAGTACTTC. Translation: CASSPGREQYF.

The J gene is TRBJ2-5, the V gene TRBV10-1; D may be TRBD1 (6 bases). The CDR3 spans 14 residues. The germline V gene has CDR1 WNHNN and CDR2 SYGVQD (reference sequence). V was clipped by 6 bases and J by 1 base, with 12 bases between them. In DNA form, the CDR3 reads TGCGCCAGCAGCAAAACGACAGGCCAAGAGACCCAGTACTTC. It codes for CASSKTTGQETQYF.

V is TRBV6-5 and J is TRBJ2-1; TRBD2 is a possible D gene (6 bases). Per the germline V gene, CDR1 is MNHEY and CDR2 is SVGAGI. The CDR3 contains 12 residues. V was clipped by 2 bases and J by 10 bases, with 9 bases between them. As DNA, the CDR3 is TGTGCCAGCAGTTACGCGGCGGGAGAGCAGTTCTTC. Translation: CASSYAAGEQFF.

This rearrangement joins TRBV7-8 to TRBJ2-7; D assignment may be TRBD1 or TRBD2 (5 bases each). This CDR3 is built from 13 residues. Deletions cut 4 bases from V and 4 bases from J, with 11 bases between. The germline V gene has CDR1 SGHVS and CDR2 FQNEAQ. This CDR3 is CASSSMRGYEQYF. As DNA, the CDR3 is TGTGCCAGCAGCTCCATGAGGGGTTACGAGCAGTACTTC.

The rearrangement uses TRBV2 and TRBJ1-4; 9 bases are shared with TRBD1. CDR3 size: 15 residues. CDR1 and CDR2 from the germline V gene are SNHLY and FYNNEI. The trim removed 6 bases at V and 4 bases at J, leaving 6 bases unmatched. For the CDR3, the DNA is TGTGCCAGCAGCATCTTGACAGGGGGTAATGAAAAACTGTTTTTT. Residues: CASSILTGGNEKLFF.

This clone occurred once. This chain uses TRBV27 with TRBJ1-2; TRBD1 matches 7 bases. In germline, CDR1 is MNHEY, CDR2 SMNVEV (reference sequence). This CDR3 is built from 14 residues. Trimming cost V 6 bases and J 3 bases; bases outside gene matches: 7. The CDR3 nucleotides are TGTGCCAGCAGGCCCACAGGGGCCTACTATGGCTACACCTTC. As protein: CASRPTGAYYGYTF.

The chain joins TRBV28 to TRBJ1-1; D is unclear. CDR3 length: 11 amino acids. Germline V CDR1 and CDR2: MDHEN, SYDVKM. V lost 1 base to trimming and J lost 7 bases, with 4 bases between them. This CDR3 reads CASSLSGEAFF. The CDR3 DNA reads TGTGCCAGCAGTTTATCGGGTGAAGCTTTCTTT.

This chain joins TRBV5-4 and TRBJ2-7; 12 bases agree with TRBD1. The CDR3 extends over 15 amino acids. In germline, CDR1 is SGHNT, CDR2 YYREEE (reference sequence). V was pared by 3 bases and J by 4 bases, with 5 bases of the junction left unmatched. The chain's CDR3 is CASSSTGQGAYEQYF. The DNA for the CDR3 is TGTGCCAGCAGCTCAACGGGACAGGGGGCGTACGAGCAGTACTTC.

V usage is TRBV27 and J usage is TRBJ1-2; D is undetermined. V was shortened by 8 bases and J by 4 bases, with 17 bases between the two germline ends. The CDR3 contains 14 residues. Germline assignment: CDR1 MNHEY and CDR2 SMNVEV (reference sequence). The CDR3 is CASGTFGRFYGYTF. CDR3 DNA sequence: TGTGCCAGCGGAACCTTTGGACGGTTCTATGGCTACACCTTC.